The 15 T cell receptor beta chains presented below share a single source sample, sequenced in a study of blood T cell repertoires in COVID-19. Assay: immunoSEQ multiplex PCR; the TCRdb copy retains only in-frame clones and omits some. Of 120,000 or so clones listed, roughly four fifths were seen once; the top ten hold 9% to 14%. The sequenced sample consisted of peripheral blood. The source of these receptors is a human donor in a cohort sampled during active COVID-19.

This clone has just a few counts. The V gene is TRBV4-3, the J gene TRBJ2-7; 12 positions match TRBD2. In germline, CDR1 is LGHNA, CDR2 YSLEER. V was clipped by 4 bases and J by 0 bases; unmatched bases: 10. The CDR3 has 18 amino acids. CDR3 in DNA: TGCGCCAGCAGCCTCCAACTAGCGGGGGGCTCGAGCTCCTACGAGCAGTACTTC. Its translation is CASSLQLAGGSSSYEQYF.

The chain employs TRBV11-3 and TRBJ2-2; D gene uncertain. The germline gives CDR1 SGHNT, CDR2 YENEEA. The V end lost 1 base, the J end lost 1 base, and 4 bases lay between the germline ends. The length of the CDR3 is 14 residues. In nucleotides, the CDR3 is TGTGCCAGCAGCTTAGCGGGGAACACCGGGGAGCTGTTTTTT. This encodes CASSLAGNTGELFF.

V gene TRBV2 combines with J gene TRBJ2-7; TRBD1 is a possible D gene (5 bases). The germline V gene encodes CDR1 SNHLY and CDR2 FYNNEI. The CDR3 has 14 amino acids. Trimming removed 8 bases from V and 0 bases from J, with 14 bases in between. CDR3 residues: CASSGNRLSYEQYF. The CDR3 bases are TGTGCCAGCTCCGGTAACAGGCTCTCCTACGAGCAGTACTTC. The whole variable domain, filled in from reference TRBV2 and TRBJ2-7, reads EPEVTQTPSHQVTQMGQEVILRCVPISNHLYFYWYRQILGQKVEFLVSFYNNEISEKSEIFDDQFSVERPDGSNFTLKIRSTKLEDSAMYFCASSGNRLSYEQYFGPGTRLTVT.

The chain joins TRBV6-5 to TRBJ2-3; TRBD1 matches at 9 bases. This CDR3 comprises 14 residues. Germline loops: CDR1 MNHEY, CDR2 SVGAGI. V dropped 8 bases and J dropped 1; count of bases not matched to a gene: 4. The CDR3 DNA is TGTGCCAGCTCCCGGGACAGGGGCACAGATACGCAGTATTTT. This codes for CASSRDRGTDTQYF.

The CDR3: CASSHRLADYEQYF. Written as DNA, the CDR3 is TGTGCCAGCAGCCACAGACTAGCGGACTACGAGCAGTACTTC. The V gene is TRBV4-2, the J gene TRBJ2-7; TRBD2 matches 9 bases. Germline CDR1 reads LGHNA; CDR2 reads YNFKEQ. The CDR3 loop spans 14 amino acids. With 3 bases clipped from V and 3 bases from J, the junction kept 3 bases outside the gene matches.

The V and J genes are TRBV3-1 (or the pseudogene TRBV3-2) and TRBJ2-5; 7 bases line up with TRBD2. CDR3 length: 13 amino acids. V lost 4 bases and J lost 2; bases outside the gene matches: 1. The germline V gene encodes CDR1 LGHDT and CDR2 YNNKEL (reference sequence). In DNA form, the CDR3 reads TGTGCCAGCAGCCCGGGACTACAAGAGACCCAGTACTTC. This sequence encodes CASSPGLQETQYF.

The chain carries TRBV6-5 and TRBJ2-2, with 8 bases lining up with TRBD2. J gave up 11 bases and V 6 bases, and 14 bases lay outside the gene matches. Germline V gene sequence: CDR1 MNHEY, CDR2 SVGAGI. This CDR3 is built from 15 residues. CDR3 in amino acids: CASSLLPPGGGELFF. The DNA of the CDR3 is TGTGCCAGCAGCCTTCTCCCGCCGGGGGGGGGCGAGCTGTTTTTT.

The chain recombines TRBV5-4 with TRBJ1-2; D gene uncertain. This CDR3 comprises 13 residues. Germline V gene data show CDR1 as SGHNT and CDR2 as YYREEE (reference sequence). Trimming stripped 0 bases from V and 8 bases from J, with 11 bases between. CDR3 region: CASSLGEAEGYTF. CDR3 DNA: TGTGCCAGCAGCTTGGGGGAAGCGGAGGGCTACACCTTC.

J is TRBJ1-1 and V is TRBV18, with TRBD1 identical over 7 bases. V was clipped by 3 bases and J by 8 bases; unmatched bases: 3. Germline V CDR1 and CDR2: KGHSH, LQKENI. The CDR3 runs 12 residues. Here the CDR3 reads CASSPDRVEAFF. The DNA of the CDR3 is TGTGCCAGCTCACCCGACAGGGTGGAAGCTTTCTTT. The variable domain in full, completed from reference TRBV18 and TRBJ1-1, reads NAGVMQNPRHLVRRRGQEARLRCSPMKGHSHVYWYRQLPEEGLKFMVYLQKENIIDESGMPKERFSAEFPKEGPSILRIQQVVRGDSAAYFCASSPDRVEAFFGQGTRLTVV.

The chain couples TRBV6-1 to TRBJ1-5, with D hard to call. V dropped 2 bases and J dropped 2 bases, with 10 bases sitting between them. CDR3 length equals 15 residues. The V gene's germline CDR1 is MNHNS and CDR2 SASEGT. For the CDR3, the DNA is TGTGCCAGCAGTGAACCCAGGTGGGGCAATCAGCCCCAGCATTTT. It codes for CASSEPRWGNQPQHF.

The V call is TRBV6-2 or TRBV6-3, the J call TRBJ2-5; no clear D. There are 13 residues in the CDR3. Germline CDR1 is MNHEY and CDR2 is SVGEGT. V was clipped by 0 bases and J by 5 bases, with 7 bases between them. CDR3 nucleotides: TGTGCCAGCAGTTACTCATTGCGGGAGACCCAGTACTTC. Translating gives CASSYSLRETQYF.

This chain connects TRBV24-1 to TRBJ1-2; the D gene is possibly TRBD1 (5 bases). V was clipped by 1 base and J by 7 bases, with 9 bases between them. The CDR3 is made up of 13 amino acids. Germline CDR1 KGHDR, CDR2 SFDVKD. CDR3 in DNA: TGTGCCACCAGTGATTTAACAAGGGGTGGCTACACCTTC. The encoded protein is CATSDLTRGGYTF.

The chain is built from TRBV13 and TRBJ1-6; no firm D call. Germline V CDR1 and CDR2: PRHDT, FYEKMQ (reference sequence). The CDR3 consists of 13 residues. Deletions cut 8 bases from V and 7 bases from J, with 12 bases between. Written as DNA, the CDR3 is TGTGCCAGCGCCATTTCCAGGAATTCACCCCTCCACTTT. Its protein product is CASAISRNSPLHF.

This chain connects TRBV6-2 or TRBV6-3 to TRBJ2-1, with 7 bases fitting TRBD2. The CDR3 sequence is 14 residues long. V shed 6 bases, J shed 6 bases, and the junction held 8 bases outside the gene matches. The germline gives CDR1 MNHEY, CDR2 SVGEGT. The CDR3 loop reads CASSPNPSGNEQFF. In nucleotides, the CDR3 is TGTGCCAGCAGCCCTAACCCTAGCGGCAATGAGCAGTTCTTC.

The genes are TRBV4-1 and TRBJ2-7; no definite D call. This CDR3 spans 13 amino acids. Trimming removed 0 bases from V and 4 bases from J, with 7 bases in between. The germline gives CDR1 MGHRA, CDR2 YSYEKL. The CDR3 nucleotides read TGCGCCAGCAGCCAAGATGGCCGATACGAGCAGTACTTC. Protein: CASSQDGRYEQYF.